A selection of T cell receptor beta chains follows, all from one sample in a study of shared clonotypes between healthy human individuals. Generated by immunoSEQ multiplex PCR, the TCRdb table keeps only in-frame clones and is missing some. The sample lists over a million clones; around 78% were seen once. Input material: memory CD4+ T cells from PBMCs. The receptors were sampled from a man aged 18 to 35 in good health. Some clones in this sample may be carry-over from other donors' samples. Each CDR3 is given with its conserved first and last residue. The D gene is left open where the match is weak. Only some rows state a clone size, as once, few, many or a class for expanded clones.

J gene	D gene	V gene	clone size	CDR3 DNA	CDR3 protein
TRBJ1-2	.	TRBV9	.	TGTGCCAGCAGCGTGATCCAAGATTTCTATGGCTACACCTTC	CASSVIQDFYGYTF
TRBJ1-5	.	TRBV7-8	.	TGTGCCAGCAGCTTCGGGGACCCCAATCAGCCCCAGCATTTT	CASSFGDPNQPQHF
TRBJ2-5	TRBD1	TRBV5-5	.	TGTGCCAGCAGAAAAACAGGGGAAGAGACCCAGTACTTC	CASRKTGEETQYF
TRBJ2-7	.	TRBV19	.	TGTGCCAGTAGTCTACAGGGATTAGGCTACGAGCAGTACTTC	CASSLQGLGYEQYF
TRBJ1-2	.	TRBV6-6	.	TGTGCCAGCAGTTACTCGGACACCTCTAACTATGGCTACACCTTC	CASSYSDTSNYGYTF
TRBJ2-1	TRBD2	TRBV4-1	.	TGCGCCAGCAGCCAGACCGGACTAGCGGACAATGAGCAGTTCTTC	CASSQTGLADNEQFF
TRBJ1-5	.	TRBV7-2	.	TGTGCCAGCAGCGACGGACAGCTCAGCAATCAGCCCCAGCATTTT	CASSDGQLSNQPQHF
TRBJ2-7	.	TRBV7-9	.	TGTGCCAGCAGCTTATACTCCGAGCAGTACTTC	CASSLYSEQYF
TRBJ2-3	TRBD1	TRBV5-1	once	TGCGCCAGCAGCCCCGGGACAGGGGGGTCTTATCTGGGAGATACGCAGTATTTT	CASSPGTGGSYLGDTQYF
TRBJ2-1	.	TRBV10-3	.	TGTGCCATCAGTGATAAGGGGAATGAGCAGTTCTTC	CAISDKGNEQFF
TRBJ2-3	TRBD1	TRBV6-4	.	TGTGCCAGCAGTGTGGGGACAGGGGTTGCAGATACGCAGTATTTT	CASSVGTGVADTQYF
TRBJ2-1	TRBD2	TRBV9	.	TGTGCCAGCAGTCCGGGACTAGCGGGAGTGGGTGAGCAGTTCTTC	CASSPGLAGVGEQFF
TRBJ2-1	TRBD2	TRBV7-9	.	TGTGCCAGCAGGCAGACTAGCGGGTTGTCCAATGAGCAGTTCTTC	CASRQTSGLSNEQFF
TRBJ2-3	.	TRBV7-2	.	TGTGCCAGCAGCTTAGTCCTGACCAGGGGTGGCACAGATACGCAGTATTTT	CASSLVLTRGGTDTQYF
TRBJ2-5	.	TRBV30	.	TGTGCCTGGAGTGCAGGGCGGGAGACCCAGTACTTC	CAWSAGRETQYF
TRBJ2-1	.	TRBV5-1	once	TGCGCCAGCAGCTTGGAAGCGGGTGTGTTATACAATGAGCAGTTCTTC	CASSLEAGVLYNEQFF
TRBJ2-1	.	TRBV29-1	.	TGCAGCGTGGCCCATCGAAATGAGCAGTTCTTC	CSVAHRNEQFF
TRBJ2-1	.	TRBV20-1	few	TGCAGTGCCACGTTGGCCAATGAGCAGTTCTTC	CSATLANEQFF
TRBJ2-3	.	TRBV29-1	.	TGCAGCGTTGGACAGTCAGATACGCAGTATTTT	CSVGQSDTQYF
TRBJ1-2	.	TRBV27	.	TGTGCCAGCAGTAGAGGACAGACTATCTATGGCTACACCTTC	CASSRGQTIYGYTF
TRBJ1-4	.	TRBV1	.	TGCACCAGCAGCCAAGATCGGCAGAGTCACGGAAAACTGTTTTTT	CTSSQDRQSHGKLFF
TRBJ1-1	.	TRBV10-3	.	TGTGCCATCAGTGAGTCGAGAACGGGGGCGGCTGAAGCTTTCTTT	CAISESRTGAAEAFF
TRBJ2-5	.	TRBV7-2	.	TGTGCCAGCAGTCATTCCCGTGGGGAGCGGGAGACCCAGTACTTC	CASSHSRGERETQYF
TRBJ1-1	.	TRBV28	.	TGTGCCAGCAGTTCCACCCAGGCGTTGCAGGGAAAAGCTTTCTTT	CASSSTQALQGKAFF
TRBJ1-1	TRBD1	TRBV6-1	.	TGTGCCAGCCACAGACAGGGCGACGGGGCTGAAGCTTTCTTT	CASHRQGDGAEAFF
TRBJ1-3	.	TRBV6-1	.	TGTGCCACACGGGACGGGAGCACTGGAAACACCATATATTTT	CATRDGSTGNTIYF
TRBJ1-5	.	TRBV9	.	TGTGCCAGCAGCCCGTCTGGGGGCAATCAGCCCCAGCATTTT	CASSPSGGNQPQHF
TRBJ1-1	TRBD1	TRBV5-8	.	TGTGCCAGCAGCTTGGGACAGGGGGTACTCCCCGCGAACACTGAAGCTTTCTTT	CASSLGQGVLPANTEAFF
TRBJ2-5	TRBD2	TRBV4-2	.	TGTGCCAGCAGCCAGAAACCGGGACTAGCGGAAGAGACCCAGTACTTC	CASSQKPGLAEETQYF
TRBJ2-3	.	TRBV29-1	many	TGCAGCGTTAAGAAGGGGCAAGATACGCAGTATTTT	CSVKKGQDTQYF
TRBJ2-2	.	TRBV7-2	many	TGTGCCAGCAGCTTAGGAAGGGACCGGGAGCTGTTTTTT	CASSLGRDRELFF
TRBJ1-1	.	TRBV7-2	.	TGTGCCAGCACCACTACAGGGTTCGGCACTGAAGCTTTCTTT	CASTTTGFGTEAFF
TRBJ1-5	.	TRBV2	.	TGTGCCAGCAGTGTTGAGGGCCTCAATCAGCCCCAGCATTTT	CASSVEGLNQPQHF
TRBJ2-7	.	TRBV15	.	TGTGCCACCAGTCGGGACAAAAGTTACGAGCAGTACTTC	CATSRDKSYEQYF
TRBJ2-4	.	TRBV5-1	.	TGCGCCAGCAGCAGGGATCTCGAGGACATTCAGTACTTC	CASSRDLEDIQYF